This T cell receptor beta chain is from a study of T cells in localized non-small cell lung cancer (dated by TCRdb to about 2020). With respect to the entire study: Comparing tumors with uninvolved tumor-adjacent lungs, the study looked at the T cell repertoires of approximately 240 patients with early-stage NSCLC. The cohort was made up of 200 to 250 treatment-naive NSCLC patients whose localized lung tumors had been resected. Of the NSCLC patients, roughly 130 were male and approximately 110 were female, and the mean age was around 66 years.

Points the paper makes about the study in general: Higher T cell density in blood was associated with longer overall survival, whereas higher clonality in adjacent lung was associated with shorter survival. Because multi-region sequencing of the tumors was not done, intratumor heterogeneity could not be ruled out. Uninvolved tumor-adjacent lung showed the highest T cell clonality, higher than tumor, which suggests more focused antigenic responses in the uninvolved tumor-adjacent lung. Because the study design was exploratory, TCR variables were selected using unadjusted p-values without false-discovery rate correction. A median of 57 of the top 100 tumor clones turned up in the paired uninvolved adjacent lung, and some 28 of those clones also ranked among the top 100 of that same adjacent lung.

TCR beta CDR3 regions were sequenced from DNA using the immunoSEQ Assay. On the authors' methods: To compute T cell density, TCR beta template counts were normalized to usable DNA, which was estimated by amplifying housekeeping genes. Richness was estimated with the preseqR package, extrapolating to 400,000 templates for PBMC samples and 120,000 templates for tissue samples. Clonality was defined as one minus Pielou's evenness. Tissue-enriched TCRs were identified by differential abundance testing using productive amino-acid clonotypes, minimum total count 5 and alpha 0.1. The Jaccard Index and the Morisita Overlap Index were used to quantify repertoire overlap between compartments. TCR beta CDR3s were clustered by GLIPH together with public tetramer-defined viral CDR3s, and at least three viral sequences plus V-gene enrichment were required for viral motifs. TCRdb took this table from immuneACCESS and kept in-frame rearrangements with V and J called. Such tables lack part of the clones; where checked against another copy, unresolved V genes explain under half of the gap, and the rest is unexplained. Clone size and V and J calls were adopted from that table, with D and trimming inferred from the DNA. Here the sample has around 96,000 clones; more than 75% occur a single time. The top ten hold roughly 4.3% of the sample.

With regard to this clone: Its specific antigen is unknown. Nothing much larger sits one base from this clone, and base qualities are not available.

At diagnosis, peripheral blood, uninvolved tumor-adjacent lung and tumor were collected and were preserved as a mix of fresh-frozen and FFPE material. Blood samples were analyzed as peripheral blood mononuclear cells for TCR repertoire profiling. The specimen comprised PBMCs, sampled before any cancer treatment. The clonotype was recovered from a woman aged 35-75 years with stage II squamous cell lung carcinoma.

The DNA is TGCGCCAGCAGCTTGGATCGGAGGACAGGGGTCAGCACAGATACGCAGTATTTT. This is translated as CASSLDRRTGVSTDTQYF. The V gene is TRBV5-1 and the J gene is TRBJ2-3, with 9 bases aligning to TRBD1. CDR1 and CDR2 (SGHRS, YFSETQ) derive from the germline V gene. The CDR3 measures 18 amino acids from cysteine to phenylalanine. Just the 54-base CDR3 DNA is kept, in frame starting at base 1. V trim: 0 bases; J trim: 0 bases; unmatched bases: 8.